This T cell receptor beta chain was profiled in a study of identical twins (dated by TCRdb to between 2015 and 2016). With respect to the entire study: To test whether fetal clonotypes persist, the study used deep sequencing on TCR alpha and beta repertoires from monozygotic twins, unrelated adults of various ages, and cord blood. Replicate twin experiments were performed at different times using different library preparation protocols to rule out contamination. Broader findings and caveats from the paper: The excess sharing between twins in beta out-of-frame sequences was weaker because fewer shared sequences reduced the signal-to-noise ratio. Because the same donors could not be followed over many years, the conclusions relied on cross-sectional statistical analysis. In monozygotic twins, out-of-frame TCR alpha sharing was systematically underestimated by recombination models, although the models agreed with sharing between unrelated individuals. Fewer insertions were carried by abundant cord blood beta clonotypes, a similar but weaker trend appeared in young adult naive repertoires, and no such trend appeared in memory repertoires. Zero-insertion analyses could be partly confounded by invariant T cells such as MAIT and iNKT, although diverse VJ usage argued against such confounding for most clonotypes. Compared with coincidental sharing between unrelated individuals, an excess of low generation-probability sequences was observed among out-of-frame TCR alpha sequences shared between twins.

About this clonotype: There is no known antigen for this receptor. No much larger clone is present one base from it, and per-base qualities are unavailable.

Every donor was a healthy Caucasian. The twin cohort consisted of three pairs of female monozygotic twins, all aged roughly 18 to 30 years. Positive isolation kits from Invitrogen were used to isolate CD4+ and CD8+ T cell populations. Library preparation used 5' RACE. The sequencer listed for this sample is Illumina HiSeq 2000. A universal primer binding site was introduced by template switching, and a unique molecular identifier was present in the final cDNA, enabling accurate counting of TCR cDNA molecules. Specific primers in the conserved constant-segment region were used to synthesize first-strand cDNA for the TCR alpha and beta chains. Each cDNA library was double barcoded, with a SMART-Mk sample barcode plus Illumina barcodes, to control for contamination. TruSeq adapter sequences, together with Illumina sample barcodes, were added in two successive PCR steps. TCR alpha and beta cDNA libraries were sequenced on the Illumina HiSeq platform with custom primers. The published analysis was carried out like this. MiGEC was used to process raw reads and extract unique molecular identifiers, and MiXCR was used to find CDR3 positions. For each individual, recombination models were inferred using an EM algorithm with the repgenHMM and IGoR tools. The analysis of shared clonotypes was done with the tcR package in R, with sharing normalized by the product of cloneset sizes. Out-of-frame nonproductive sequences were analyzed to study raw recombination free of thymic and clonal selection effects. The public reads were quality trimmed at Q25 with fastp and then assembled into clones with MiXCR by TCRdb, keeping productive beta chains. Every entry covers one CDR3 protein and lists the most common genes and DNA from its rows. TCRdb, rather than the study authors, made the V and J calls. For this sample there are roughly 190,000 distinct CDR3 sequences; roughly 15% appear just once. The leading ten clones occupy 35% to 50% of the sample.

From the cysteine through the phenylalanine, the CDR3 covers 15 amino acids. CDR3 DNA is the only sequence kept; it has 45 bases, read in frame from the first base. V is pared back by 4 bases and J by 0 bases, with 13 bases lying between the germline termini. CDR1 and CDR2, looked up from the germline V gene, are SNHLY and FYNNEI. The same specimen was also included in a second study, on T cells expressing NK-cell markers. The second study's authors report: TCR beta-chain repertoires were profiled in sorted CD3+CD56+NKG2C+, CD3+CD56+NKG2C- and CD3+CD56-NKG2C+ T-cell subsets from roughly eight donors. Of the eight sequenced donors, seven were found to be HCMV-seropositive and one was found to be HCMV-seronegative. To restrict sorting to alphabetaTCR-expressing T cells, an anti-gammadeltaTCR antibody was added in several experiments. For 6 or 7 donors, the dominant CD3+CD56+NKG2C+ clonotypes were among the top 10 CD8+ clonotypes and accounted for about 1.0-7.0% of CD8+ T cells. Those dominant clonotypes were again the most abundant among CD3+CD56-NKG2C+ cells in a handful of donors, at about 25-65%. Whether the expanded NKG2C-expressing T cell clones were specific for HCMV antigens remained unclear. The study sequenced eight donors, all healthy volunteers chosen at random: three men and five women. To determine HCMV serostatus, a commercial ELISA kit was used to detect HCMV-specific IgG in serum. MIGEC was used to demultiplex reads and group reads by UMI, and MiTCR was used to assemble and quantify clonotypes. To exclude erroneous sequences, any TCR cDNA sequence not supported by at least two reads was discarded. The tcR package was used for downstream repertoire analysis, and clonotypes were matched between fractions using CDR3 nucleotide sequence together with V segment. VDJmatch was used to annotate antigen specificity against VDJdb, with one amino acid substitution in CDR3 permitted.

The chain links TRBV2 with TRBJ2-7; a weak D assignment points to TRBD2 (7 bases agree). Sequencing used CD8+ T cells sorted from blood. This TCR came from a young woman in good health. The DNA sequence is as follows: TGTGCCAGCAGTGCCCGCGGGGGCGTCTCCTACGAGCAGTACTTC. It specifies CASSARGGVSYEQYF.